This T cell receptor (beta chain) was found in a study of cytomegalovirus exposure and HLA in healthy donors. General study findings and limits: A later analysis linked a missense variant in DCLRE1C to the trimming of TCR beta V and J genes. Previous analysis showed most TCR beta V segments were productive about 90% or about 30% of the time. When a later analysis compared HLA-associated TCR beta chains with equally common others, the HLA-associated chains turned out to be more clonally expanded and to have lower generation probabilities. In vitro confirmation showed a few CMV-associated chains to be CMV antigen specific.

Regarding this clone: Its antigen is unknown.

The PCR had 60 Vbeta and 13 Jbeta primers. Data came from immunoSEQ multiplex PCR; TCRdb stores just in-frame clones and leaves some out. Among fewer than 250,000 clones listed, approximately 80% were seen once. Germline V gene sequence: CDR1 SGDLS, CDR2 YYNGEE. With 4 bases removed from V and 2 bases from J, the gap between germline ends came to 12 bases. CDR3 length equals 14 residues. This chain links TRBV9 with TRBJ1-1; a weak D match, TRBD1 (5 bases). The source of this sequence is a woman aged 25-40 years in good health and CMV-seropositive. The sequenced sample consisted of PBMCs. The CDR3 region is CASSPLDRNTEAFF. In nucleotides, the CDR3 is TGTGCCAGCAGCCCACTTGACAGAAACACTGAAGCTTTCTTT.